Following are 30 T cell receptor beta chains from one sample sequenced in a study of T cell repertoires in cytomegalovirus infection. These receptors are not linked to any known antigen. Each CDR3 protein gets one entry after TCRdb re-called the reads with MiXCR. The sample has about 920,000 distinct CDR3 sequences; around 31% are singletons. Sequencing was performed on cultured CD8+ T cells from PBMCs, taken from culture after CMV antigen stimulation. These receptors were obtained from a human donor in good health (CMV status not recorded). Some clones in this sample may be carry-over from other donors' samples.

This clonotype was detected only a few times. J is TRBJ2-2 and V is TRBV20-1, with D possibly being TRBD2 (6 bases). Germline V gene data show CDR1 as DFQATT and CDR2 as SNEGSKA (reference sequence). Trimming shortened V by 3 bases and J by 6 bases, and 8 bases separated the two germline ends. This CDR3 is built from 12 residues. CDR3 sequence (DNA): TGCAGTGCTAGGTGGGGGGCCGGGGAGCTGTTTTTT. This sequence encodes CSARWGAGELFF.

This clonotype appeared a few times. The rearrangement links TRBV4-1 to TRBJ1-5; D is uncertain. Trimming removed 0 bases from V and 0 bases from J, with 9 bases in between. Germline CDR1 reads MGHRA; CDR2 reads YSYEKL. The CDR3 is 16 amino acids. Here the CDR3 reads CASSQEEALSNQPQHF. The DNA for the CDR3 is TGCGCCAGCAGCCAAGAAGAGGCACTTAGCAATCAGCCCCAGCATTTT.

This chain connects TRBV24-1 to TRBJ2-7; D is possibly TRBD1 (5 bases). Trimming cost V 3 bases and J 2 bases, with 13 bases left between them. Germline values: CDR1 KGHDR, CDR2 SFDVKD. The CDR3 runs to 15 residues. CDR3 sequence: CATSDPKGNPYEQYF. The CDR3 DNA sequence: TGTGCCACCAGTGATCCGAAGGGGAACCCCTACGAGCAGTACTTC.

This clonotype came up a few times. The chain carries TRBV7-8 and TRBJ1-4; D unclear. Trimming left V 4 bases short and J 5 bases short, with 14 bases between. Germline-derived CDR1 and CDR2 are SGHVS and FQNEAQ. CDR3 length: 15 amino acids. CDR3 nucleotide sequence: TGTGCCAGCAGCTCCGACGTTAGAGAAAATGAAAAACTGTTTTTT. Its translation is CASSSDVRENEKLFF.

This clonotype was picked up a small number of times. The chain couples TRBV19 to TRBJ2-1, with D hard to call. The CDR3 is made up of 12 amino acids. V lost 5 bases, J lost 8 bases, and 10 bases lay in between. The germline V gene has CDR1 LNHDA and CDR2 SQIVND (reference sequence). The CDR3 nucleotides read TGTGCCAGTAGTCTTGGGTGGGATGAGCAGTTCTTC. The encoded protein is CASSLGWDEQFF.

The table lists this clonotype with many counts. The chain employs TRBV7-6 and TRBJ2-1; D might be TRBD1 (5 bases). V was trimmed by 5 bases and J by 7 bases, leaving 18 bases between them. The CDR3 contains 15 residues. Germline V gene sequence: CDR1 SGHVS, CDR2 FNYEAQ. CDR3 region: CASSNQGIKPNEQFF. CDR3 nucleotide sequence: TGTGCCAGCAGCAACCAGGGAATCAAGCCGAATGAGCAGTTCTTC. Combining the CDR3 with reference TRBV7-6 and TRBJ2-1 gives the whole variable domain GAGVSQSPRYKVTKRGQDVALRCDPISGHVSLYWYRQALGQGPEFLTYFNYEAQQDKSGLPNDRFSAERPEGSISTLTIQRTEQRDSAMYRCASSNQGIKPNEQFFGPGTRLTVL.

The chain is built from TRBV24-1 and TRBJ1-2, with 7 bases aligning to TRBD1. Germline V gives CDR1 KGHDR, CDR2 SFDVKD. This CDR3 region has 15 residues. V gave up 5 bases and J gave up 2 bases; unmatched junction bases: 7. The CDR3 region is CATSVWTGRNYGYTF. As DNA, the CDR3 is TGTGCCACCAGTGTCTGGACAGGAAGAAACTATGGCTACACCTTC.

The table lists this clonotype with a few counts. This chain connects TRBV7-6 to TRBJ1-1, with a possible D match to TRBD1 (5 bases). Germline CDR1 is SGHVS and CDR2 is FNYEAQ. V gave up 0 bases and J gave up 4 bases, with 12 bases separating them. The CDR3 is made up of 15 amino acids. CDR3 in amino acids: CASSLAVGTSTEAFF. The CDR3 region has the DNA TGTGCCAGCAGCTTAGCGGTAGGGACTAGCACTGAAGCTTTCTTT.

The V call is TRBV4-1, the J call TRBJ1-1, with 9 bases fitting TRBD1. Germline trimming cut 3 bases from V and 2 bases from J; bases unmatched to any gene: 4. The germline V gene has CDR1 MGHRA and CDR2 YSYEKL. This CDR3 has 15 residues. The CDR3 DNA is TGCGCCAGCAGCCAGCGGGACAGGGATAACACTGAAGCTTTCTTT. Encoded protein: CASSQRDRDNTEAFF.

This clonotype was seen more than once but under ten times. The V and J genes are TRBV6-2 or TRBV6-3 and TRBJ2-3; D tentatively reads TRBD1 or TRBD2 (6 bases each). This CDR3 region has 12 residues. In germline, CDR1 is MNHEY, CDR2 SVGEGT. With 2 bases removed from V and 10 bases from J, the gap between germline ends came to 10 bases. CDR3 in amino acids: CASSYGGQAQYF. CDR3 DNA sequence: TGTGCCAGCAGTTACGGGGGGCAAGCGCAGTATTTT.

Only a few counts were recorded for this clonotype. This chain joins TRBV4-2 and TRBJ1-3; D might be TRBD1 (5 bases). The germline gives CDR1 LGHNA, CDR2 YNFKEQ. V was pared by 0 bases and J by 0 bases, with 15 bases between. CDR3 length: 18 residues. The CDR3 protein is CASSQEGQGKDSGNTIYF. The CDR3, as DNA: TGTGCCAGCAGCCAAGAAGGTCAGGGAAAGGACTCTGGAAACACCATATATTTT.

Turning to this clonotype: The junction and the germline gene differ at one end; a read error may be behind it. The chain combines TRBV7-7 with TRBJ2-5; TRBD1 or TRBD2 may be the D gene (5 bases each). The germline V gene encodes CDR1 SSHAT and CDR2 FNYEAQ (reference sequence). CDR3 length: 14 amino acids. The CDR3 here is CASSLREYQETQYF. The CDR3 region has the DNA TGTGCTAGCAGCCTCAGGGAGTACCAAGAGACCCAGTACTTC.

This chain's CDR3 is CASKPGTAHSNQPQHF. The CDR3 coding sequence is TGTGCCAGCAAACCGGGGACTGCTCATAGCAATCAGCCCCAGCATTTT. The chain couples TRBV6-5 to TRBJ1-5, with D maybe TRBD1 (5 bases). The CDR3 length is 16 residues. V gave up 7 bases and J gave up 0 bases, with 16 bases separating them. CDR1 is MNHEY and CDR2 is SVGAGI in the germline V gene.

In its sample, this clonotype was seen many times. J is TRBJ2-5 and V is TRBV7-6; maybe TRBD2 (7 bases). This CDR3 contains 15 residues. Germline V gene data show CDR1 as SGHVS and CDR2 as FNYEAQ. Between the trimmed V and J ends, which lost 4 bases and 4 bases, there was a span of 16 bases. CDR3: CASSSGGGVGETQYF. The CDR3 DNA sequence: TGTGCCAGCAGCTCGGGGGGCGGGGTCGGAGAGACCCAGTACTTC.

This clonotype was counted only a few times. The chain is built from TRBV2 and TRBJ2-7, with D perhaps TRBD1 (6 bases). The CDR3 is made up of 15 amino acids. CDR1 SNHLY and CDR2 FYNNEI come from the germline V gene. Trimming removed 7 bases at V and 5 bases at J, with 21 bases between. CDR3 in amino acids: CASKIGQWGRDEQYV. In DNA, the CDR3 is TGTGCCAGCAAAATTGGACAGTGGGGTAGGGACGAGCAGTACGTC.

A few counts support this clonotype. The rearrangement uses TRBV5-4 and TRBJ1-2; TRBD1 might be the D (6 bases). This CDR3 is built from 13 residues. Germline CDR1 SGHNT, CDR2 YYREEE (reference sequence). With 4 bases removed from V and 6 bases from J, the gap between germline ends came to 13 bases. CDR3 coding DNA: TGTGCCAGCAGCCCAACAGGGTATGATGGCTACACCTTC. Protein sequence: CASSPTGYDGYTF.

The chain links TRBV2 to TRBJ1-2; D not certain. Per germline, CDR1 SNHLY and CDR2 FYNNEI. There are 15 residues in the CDR3. The V gene lost 8 bases and the J gene lost 0 bases, with 16 bases spanning the gap. CDR3 protein: CASRWFLAPNYGYTF. In DNA form, the CDR3 reads TGTGCCAGCCGTTGGTTCCTGGCCCCTAACTATGGCTACACCTTC.

The V gene is TRBV4-1, the J gene TRBJ2-1, with 8 bases identical to TRBD2. The germline CDR1 and CDR2 sequences are MGHRA and YSYEKL. CDR3 length: 14 amino acids. J lost 6 bases, V lost 3 bases, and 4 bases had no gene match. Here the CDR3 DNA reads TGCGCCAGCAGCCATCCCGGGGGGGTCAATGAGCAGTTCTTC. Translated: CASSHPGGVNEQFF.

In the case of this clonotype: The junction departs from the called germline gene at one end, perhaps through a read error. V is TRBV7-9 and J is TRBJ1-1; D remains unclear. CDR1 is SEHNR and CDR2 is FQNEAQ in the germline V gene (reference sequence). The CDR3 is made up of 15 amino acids. CDR3 protein: CANSLSETLNTEAFF. The DNA of the CDR3 is TGTGCCAACAGCTTAAGTGAAACCCTGAACACTGAAGCTTTCTTT. Filled out from reference TRBV7-9 and TRBJ1-1, the complete variable domain reads DTGVSQNPRHKITKRGQNVTFRCDPISEHNRLYWYRQTLGQGPEFLTYFQNEAQLEKSRLLSDRFSAERPKGSFSTLEIQRTEQGDSAMYLCANSLSETLNTEAFFGQGTRLTVV.

This chain connects TRBV20-1 to TRBJ2-1; 11 bases line up with TRBD2. In germline, CDR1 is DFQATT, CDR2 SNEGSKA (reference sequence). With V trimmed by 2 bases and J by 0 bases, 15 bases remained unmatched. This CDR3 spans 20 amino acids. CDR3: CSARLTGLAEAIISYNEQFF. CDR3 DNA: TGCAGTGCTAGACTAACGGGACTAGCGGAGGCTATAATCTCCTACAATGAGCAGTTCTTC.

CDR3 sequence (DNA): TGTGCCAGCAGTCTTCATCGGGACGAGCAGTACGTC. Protein sequence: CASSLHRDEQYV. The gene calls are TRBV28 and TRBJ2-7; D is unresolved. The length of the CDR3 is 12 residues. V lost 5 bases to trimming and J lost 5 bases, with 10 bases between them. CDR1 and CDR2 from the germline V gene are MDHEN and SYDVKM.

On this clonotype itself: This could be a read error, since a much larger clone is one nucleotide away. This sequence joins TRBV7-4 and TRBJ2-7; D call uncertain. Germline CDR1 reads SGHVT; CDR2 reads SQSDAQ. V was clipped by 8 bases and J by 2 bases, with 16 bases between them. The CDR3 runs to 14 residues. The DNA for the CDR3 is TGTGCCAGCGGCTACACAATGGCCCCCTACGAGCAGTACTTC. This encodes CASGYTMAPYEQYF.

This clonotype was counted between two and nine times. The V call is TRBV11-2, the J call TRBJ1-4; TRBD1 matches at 10 bases. This CDR3 is built from 16 residues. Germline V lookup: CDR1 SGHAT, CDR2 FQNNGV. V lost 2 bases to trimming and J lost 3 bases; unmatched junction nucleotides: 3. The CDR3 DNA is TGTGCCAGCAGCTTAAGCGGACAGGGGGCTAATGAAAAACTGTTTTTT. Its translation is CASSLSGQGANEKLFF.

This clonotype has only a few counts. The chain links TRBV12-3 or TRBV12-4 to TRBJ2-3, with D uncertain. The CDR3 is made up of 12 amino acids. The V and J ends lost 3 bases and 4 bases respectively, with 5 bases between them. CDR3 nucleotides: TGTGCCAGCAGTTTTAATCCAGATACGCAGTATTTT. Translation: CASSFNPDTQYF.

On this clonotype: Given a much more abundant clone one base away, this may be a read error. Lacking the conserved final phenylalanine or tryptophan, this CDR3 likely reflects a read error. J is TRBJ2-2 and V is TRBV12-3 or TRBV12-4; D is tentatively TRBD1 or TRBD2 (6 bases each). CDR3 length: 17 residues. V was pared by 3 bases and J by 7 bases, with 21 bases between. The CDR3 coding sequence is TGTGCCAGCAGTTTCCTTCTTTTGGGGGGCAAGAACGGGGAGCTGTTTCTT. The encoded protein is CASSFLLLGGKNGELFL.

This clonotype was seen more than once but under ten times. The CDR3 DNA reads as TGTGCCAGTTCCCTCCGGGACCACCCATCCTACAATGAGCAGTTCTTC. Its protein product is CASSLRDHPSYNEQFF. The V and J genes are TRBV19 and TRBJ2-1, with D perhaps given as TRBD1 or TRBD2 (5 bases each). V lost 8 bases, J lost 1 base, and 18 bases lay in between. The CDR3 is 16 amino acids. Germline V gene sequence: CDR1 LNHDA, CDR2 SQIVND (reference sequence).

This clonotype was seen more than once but under ten times. The V and J genes are TRBV18 and TRBJ2-1; D is unresolved. V gave up 2 bases and J gave up 4 bases, with 21 bases separating them. Germline values: CDR1 KGHSH, CDR2 LQKENI. The CDR3 runs to 18 residues. In DNA, the CDR3 is TGTGCCAGCTCACCAAGCTTTCGGACCGACAACCCTTACAATGAGCAGTTCTTC. It yields the protein CASSPSFRTDNPYNEQFF.

The chain carries TRBV7-6 and TRBJ2-2; 9 bases match TRBD1. After removal of 4 bases from V and 4 bases from J, the junction contained 4 bases not matched to a gene. The germline V gene has CDR1 SGHVS and CDR2 FNYEAQ. The CDR3 totals 15 residues. Here the CDR3 reads CASSSTTGGTGELFF. CDR3 DNA sequence: TGTGCCAGCAGCTCTACGACAGGGGGCACCGGGGAGCTGTTTTTT. The variable domain in full, completed from reference TRBV7-6 and TRBJ2-2, reads GAGVSQSPRYKVTKRGQDVALRCDPISGHVSLYWYRQALGQGPEFLTYFNYEAQQDKSGLPNDRFSAERPEGSISTLTIQRTEQRDSAMYRCASSSTTGGTGELFFGEGSRLTVL.

This clonotype was detected once. The conserved phenylalanine or tryptophan normally closing the CDR3 is absent here, so this likely arose from a read error. The CDR3 protein is CASSPDRYNYGYTV. CDR3 nucleotide sequence: TGTGCCAGCAGCCCGGACCGTTATAACTATGGCTACACCGTC. V gene TRBV11-1 combines with J gene TRBJ1-2; D is ambiguous. The V end was cut by 5 bases, the J end by 1 base, with 11 bases between. The germline V gene encodes CDR1 SGHAT and CDR2 FQDESV (reference sequence). There are 14 residues in the CDR3.

In its sample, this clonotype was seen many times. The chain recombines TRBV7-6 with TRBJ2-1, with 8 bases that match TRBD2. Germline V gene sequence: CDR1 SGHVS, CDR2 FNYEAQ. J gave up 5 bases and V 2 bases, and 20 bases lay outside the gene matches. This CDR3 contains 20 residues. The CDR3 coding sequence is TGTGCCAGCAGCTTATATAGTCTAAGGTTAACCGGGACTAGTAACAATGAGCAGTTCTTC. Translation: CASSLYSLRLTGTSNNEQFF.